This T cell receptor (beta chain) is from a study of CD8 T cells in Susac syndrome. The RNA, about 0.45 to 1 ug, was put through reverse transcription using random hexamers. Multiplex immunoSEQ PCR targeted 54 Vbeta and 13 Jbeta TCR beta segments. MiXCR, applied by TCRdb to the immunoSEQ multiplex PCR reads, yields one record per CDR3 protein. The profile shows approximately 150,000 distinct CDR3 sequences, 80% to 85% of them singletons. Trimming cost V 6 bases and J 4 bases, with 12 bases left between them. Per germline, CDR1 LNHDA and CDR2 SQIVND (reference sequence). The length of the CDR3 is 13 residues.

The TCR was taken from a human donor with multiple sclerosis. The sequenced material came from CD8+ T cells from PBMCs. This rearrangement joins TRBV19 to TRBJ1-1; D may be TRBD1 (5 bases). The CDR3 protein is CASSDQGGTEAFF. Here the CDR3 DNA reads TGTGCCAGTAGCGACCAGGGAGGCACTGAAGCTTTCTTT.